This passage covers 23 T cell receptor beta chains from one sample sequenced in a study of regulatory T cells in long-lasting Graves disease (dated by TCRdb to 2020 to 2022). The sample's time point label, in plain terms: newly diagnosed GD, antithyroid drugs for less than 3 months. RNA was extracted from PBMCs in TRIzol for both TCR sequencing and RNA sequencing. The library was prepared using multiplex PCR. Sequencing instrument: Illumina HiSeq 4000. To build TCR beta libraries, CDR3 regions were amplified by Arm-PCR using iRepertoire HTBI primers. TCRdb reran the public reads through fastp at Q25 and MiXCR, keeping productive beta chains. All rows with the same CDR3 protein become a single entry with the most common DNA and genes. The sample profile shows hundreds of thousands of distinct CDR3 sequences; 12% of them were found once. The leading ten clones occupy roughly 8.9% of the sample. This same sample was also part of a study on T cells in Graves' hyperthyroidism and ophthalmopathy.

Material: peripheral blood mononuclear cells (PBMCs), obtained at new diagnosis, from a patient treated with antithyroid drugs. Every receptor here comes from a woman aged 30 to 39 with Graves disease. Donor details come from another sample of the same person, matched by shared clones.

This clonotype was counted at least ten times. The rearrangement uses TRBV5-1 and TRBJ1-2; no reliable D call. In germline, CDR1 is SGHRS, CDR2 YFSETQ. This CDR3 has 15 amino acids. V was shortened by 1 base and J by 2 bases, with 12 bases between the two germline ends. CDR3 in DNA: TGCGCCAGCAGCTTGATCGACCAAAGCAACTATGGCTACACCTTC. This gives the protein CASSLIDQSNYGYTF. The full variable domain, in which reference TRBV5-1 and TRBJ1-2 provide the parts outside the CDR3, is KAGVTQTPRYLIKTRGQQVTLSCSPISGHRSVSWYQQTPGQGLQFLFEYFSETQRNKGNFPGRFSGRQFSNSRSEMNVSTLELGDSALYLCASSLIDQSNYGYTFGSGTRLTVV.

A few counts support this clonotype. A single base separates this from a much larger clone, so it may be a read error. The CDR3 DNA follows: TGTGCCAGCAGCCCCCCCGCGGGAGATACGCAGTATTTT. This gives the protein CASSPPAGDTQYF. The chain is built from TRBV11-3 and TRBJ2-3, with a weak D call TRBD2 (5 bases). Germline V CDR1 and CDR2: SGHNT, YENEEA. This CDR3 is 13 amino acids long. The V gene lost 5 bases and the J gene lost 5 bases, with 11 bases spanning the gap.

This clonotype was observed many times. The chain carries TRBV7-2 and TRBJ1-5; a possible D gene is TRBD1 (6 bases). Per germline, CDR1 SGHTA and CDR2 FQGNSA. The CDR3 totals 16 residues. The V and J ends lost 6 bases and 4 bases respectively, with 19 bases between them. The CDR3 nucleotides are TGTGCCAGCAGTTTCCAGGGAAGGGGGGTTAATCAGCCCCAGCATTTT. This codes for CASSFQGRGVNQPQHF.

There are many counts of this clonotype. The rearrangement links TRBV7-9 to TRBJ2-5, with no clear D. The CDR3 length is 14 residues. The germline gives CDR1 SEHNR, CDR2 FQNEAQ (reference sequence). Trimming removed 5 bases at V and 5 bases at J, with 15 bases between. CDR3: CASSLSRLEETQYF. CDR3 sequence (DNA): TGTGCCAGCAGCCTCAGCAGGTTAGAGGAGACCCAGTACTTC.

This clonotype has ten or more counts. The chain uses TRBV6-1 and TRBJ1-6, with a tentative D call TRBD1 (5 bases). The CDR3 spans 13 residues. The germline V and J ends were trimmed by 10 bases and 5 bases, with 12 bases remaining between them. Germline V gene lookup returns CDR1 MNHNS and CDR2 SASEGT. CDR3 coding DNA: TGTGCCACCAGGGTTATAGATAATTCACCCCTCCACTTT. It codes for CATRVIDNSPLHF.

This clonotype was found many times. The chain couples TRBV6-1 to TRBJ2-1, with 11 bases identical to TRBD2. This CDR3 contains 17 residues. CDR1 and CDR2 (germline): MNHNS, SASEGT. V shed 7 bases and J 7 bases; nucleotides not matched to a gene: 15. CDR3 loop: CASIMTSGITLRNEQFF. Written as DNA, the CDR3 is TGTGCCAGCATTATGACTAGCGGGATAACTTTGAGGAATGAGCAGTTCTTC.

This clonotype was counted many times. The rearrangement links TRBV10-3 to TRBJ2-5; 10 bases agree with TRBD1. V gave up 5 bases and J gave up 0 bases; unmatched junction bases: 3. The length of the CDR3 is 15 residues. Germline V lookup: CDR1 ENHRY, CDR2 SYGVKD. The CDR3 region is CAISPGQGYQETQYF. Written as DNA, the CDR3 is TGTGCCATCAGTCCGGGACAGGGGTACCAAGAGACCCAGTACTTC.

The rearrangement joins TRBV5-6 to TRBJ1-2; no definite D call. The CDR3 contains 14 residues. Trimming pared 3 bases from V and 2 bases from J, leaving 11 bases between. Germline values: CDR1 SGHDT, CDR2 YYEEEE. The CDR3 nucleotides read TGTGCCAGCAGCTGGGCCACGGCCAACTATGGCTACACCTTC. Protein: CASSWATANYGYTF.

This clonotype was detected many times. The rearrangement joins TRBV7-2 to TRBJ2-1; D possibly corresponds to TRBD1 (7 bases). Germline V gene lookup returns CDR1 SGHTA and CDR2 FQGNSA. V was shortened by 2 bases and J by 4 bases, with 24 bases between the two germline ends. This CDR3 spans 19 amino acids. CDR3 sequence: CASSLTPIGTGDSYNEQFF. The CDR3 DNA reads as TGTGCCAGCAGCTTAACCCCCATAGGGACTGGGGACAGTTACAATGAGCAGTTCTTC.

In its sample, this clonotype was seen many times. The J gene is TRBJ1-1, the V gene TRBV10-3; no definite D call. Looked up from germline, CDR1 is ENHRY and CDR2 is SYGVKD. The CDR3 spans 12 residues. Trimming shortened V by 4 bases and J by 3 bases, and 6 bases separated the two germline ends. CDR3 amino acids: CAISVSDTEAFF. The CDR3 nucleotides are TGTGCCATCAGTGTTTCGGACACTGAAGCTTTCTTT.

This chain connects TRBV6-5 to TRBJ2-1; 7 positions agree with TRBD2. The CDR3 totals 15 residues. V trimming: 0 bases; J trimming: 4 bases; junction bases outside the gene matches: 3. Germline CDR1 MNHEY, CDR2 SVGAGI. CDR3: CASSYSGLNYNEQFF. The CDR3 bases are TGTGCCAGCAGTTACTCGGGACTAAATTACAATGAGCAGTTCTTC.

This clonotype was counted a few times. The V and J genes are TRBV29-1 and TRBJ2-5, with D unclear. The CDR3 is 13 residues long. V was trimmed by 2 bases and J by 5 bases, leaving 12 bases between them. In germline, CDR1 is SQVTM, CDR2 ANQGSEA. CDR3 in amino acids: CSVEYATGETQYF. CDR3 sequence (DNA): TGCAGCGTTGAATACGCGACCGGGGAGACCCAGTACTTC.

This chain joins TRBV3-1 and TRBJ2-3; D call uncertain. The V gene's germline CDR1 is LGHDT and CDR2 YNNKEL (reference sequence). The CDR3 has 12 amino acids. The ends were cut back, 1 base at V and 9 bases at J, with 8 bases in the middle. The CDR3 DNA sequence: TGTGCCAGCAGCCAAGTCTCAAAAACGCAGTATTTT. The encoded protein is CASSQVSKTQYF.

This chain joins TRBV10-1 and TRBJ2-3; D ambiguous. This CDR3 contains 15 residues. Germline CDR1 is WNHNN and CDR2 is SYGVQD (reference sequence). Trimming removed 2 bases at V and 0 bases at J, with 9 bases between. This chain's CDR3 is CASSEGWRSTDTQYF. DNA of the CDR3: TGCGCCAGCAGTGAGGGGTGGCGTAGCACAGATACGCAGTATTTT.

This clonotype was recorded at least ten times. The V and J genes are TRBV5-1 and TRBJ2-7, with D unclear. Germline-derived CDR1 and CDR2 are SGHRS and YFSETQ. The CDR3 is 14 amino acids. With 4 bases removed from V and 5 bases from J, the gap between germline ends came to 16 bases. The CDR3: CASSPDLTRDEQYF. The CDR3 DNA reads TGCGCCAGCAGCCCCGACTTGACTCGGGACGAGCAGTACTTC.

Many counts were recorded for this clonotype. The chain uses TRBV2 and TRBJ1-2; no definite D call. V shed 7 bases and J shed 2 bases, with 5 bases lying between them. This CDR3 spans 11 amino acids. CDR1 SNHLY and CDR2 FYNNEI come from the germline V gene. The CDR3 bases are TGTGCCAGCACCCCGAACTATGGCTACACCTTC. Its translation: CASTPNYGYTF.

This clonotype appeared many times. This sequence joins TRBV27 and TRBJ1-6, with unresolved D. The germline V and J ends were trimmed by 2 bases and 7 bases, with 21 bases remaining between them. The CDR3 runs to 18 residues. Per the germline V gene, CDR1 is MNHEY and CDR2 is SMNVEV (reference sequence). CDR3 amino acids: CASSLRLTLPGGNSPLHF. In nucleotides, the CDR3 is TGTGCCAGCAGTTTACGTCTAACCCTCCCCGGTGGGAATTCACCCCTCCACTTT.

This clonotype was recorded at least ten times. Written as DNA, the CDR3 is TGCAGTGCTAGACCAAGACTAGCGGGAGGAGGTGAGCAGTTCTTC. Its protein product is CSARPRLAGGGEQFF. The chain recombines TRBV20-1 with TRBJ2-1, with 13 bases that match TRBD2. The CDR3 consists of 15 residues. Looked up from germline, CDR1 is DFQATT and CDR2 is SNEGSKA (reference sequence). The J segment lost 9 bases and the V segment lost 2 bases, leaving 7 bases of the junction unmatched.

With respect to this clonotype: A single base separates this from a much larger clone, so it may be a read error. Likely a read error: the CDR3 ends without its conserved phenylalanine or tryptophan. The rearrangement uses TRBV30 and TRBJ1-2; D unclear. The CDR3 contains 14 residues. V was shortened by 0 bases and J by 1 base, with 9 bases between the two germline ends. In germline, CDR1 is GTSNPN, CDR2 SVGIG (reference sequence). The CDR3, as DNA: TGTGCCTGGAGTGTCTCAGGCTTTAACTATGGCTACACCCTC. As protein: CAWSVSGFNYGYTL.

This clonotype has at least ten counts. DNA of the CDR3: TGTGCCAGCAGTTTAGCGGTCTCTGGGGCCAACGTCCTGACTTTC. Translation: CASSLAVSGANVLTF. The chain links TRBV12-3 or TRBV12-4 to TRBJ2-6, with no clear D. V was pared by 0 bases and J by 0 bases, with 3 bases between. CDR3 length equals 15 residues.

The rearrangement joins TRBV4-1 to TRBJ2-1; no reliable D call. The germline V gene encodes CDR1 MGHRA and CDR2 YSYEKL. The CDR3 is 16 residues long. Trimming left V 4 bases short and J 3 bases short, with 16 bases between. DNA of the CDR3: TGCGCCAGCAGCCTCTCTCCATCCCCTTTCTACAATGAGCAGTTCTTC. Translated, it gives CASSLSPSPFYNEQFF.

This clonotype was detected ten times or more. The chain carries TRBV11-2 and TRBJ2-3, with D perhaps being TRBD1 or TRBD2 (5 bases each). In germline, CDR1 is SGHAT, CDR2 FQNNGV. Deletions cut 2 bases from V and 5 bases from J, with 11 bases between. The CDR3 contains 14 residues. CDR3 region: CASSLMGELDTQYF. CDR3 nucleotides: TGTGCCAGCAGCTTAATGGGGGAATTAGATACGCAGTATTTT.

This clonotype showed up many times. J is TRBJ1-1 and V is TRBV11-2; 9 bases line up with TRBD1. CDR3 length equals 13 residues. Germline V gene data show CDR1 as SGHAT and CDR2 as FQNNGV. Germline trimming cut 4 bases from V and 5 bases from J; bases unmatched to any gene: 2. The CDR3 protein is CASSSGQGTEAFF. The CDR3 DNA sequence: TGTGCCAGCAGCTCCGGACAGGGGACTGAAGCTTTCTTT.